These 12 T cell receptor beta chains share one sample of origin, sequenced in a study of technical replicates of blood from four donors (dated by TCRdb to the late 2010s). The library was made by the immunoSEQ multiplex PCR assay. TCRdb took over this immuneACCESS table, retaining in-frame rearrangements with V and J assigned. Such tables are incomplete; in checked studies, under half of the missing clones stem from an unresolved V gene, and the remainder is unexplained. The sample contains about 93,000 clones, around 95% of them found a single time. Around 0.26% of the sample goes to the ten largest clones. Sequences were obtained from T cells isolated from PBMCs. These receptors originate from a human donor in good health.

The V gene is TRBV5-6, the J gene TRBJ1-2; D is unclear. Between the trimmed V and J ends, which lost 3 bases and 10 bases, there was a span of 16 bases. Per the germline V gene, CDR1 is SGHDT and CDR2 is YYEEEE. This CDR3 has 13 residues. DNA for the CDR3: TGTGCCAGCAGCTATGGATCTAGGGAGTACTACACCTTC. Translating gives CASSYGSREYYTF.

The chain joins TRBV20-1 to TRBJ1-2; D is possibly TRBD1 (6 bases). V dropped 2 bases and J dropped 6 bases, with 7 bases sitting between them. CDR1 and CDR2 (germline): DFQATT, SNEGSKA (reference sequence). The CDR3 is 11 residues long. As DNA, the CDR3 is TGCAGTGCTAGACAGGGGCATGGCTACACCTTC. It is translated as CSARQGHGYTF.

This sequence joins TRBV30 and TRBJ2-5, with 7 positions matching TRBD2. Germline CDR1 GTSNPN, CDR2 SVGIG (reference sequence). V was pared by 2 bases and J by 1 base, with 7 bases of the junction left unmatched. CDR3 length equals 15 residues. CDR3 DNA sequence: TGTGCCTGGAGTCCCTTAGCGGGTACCCAAGAGACCCAGTACTTC. This encodes CAWSPLAGTQETQYF.

J is TRBJ1-1 and V is TRBV4-1; perhaps TRBD1 as D (5 bases). CDR1 and CDR2 from the germline V gene are MGHRA and YSYEKL. This CDR3 is built from 14 residues. V was pared by 3 bases and J by 1 base, with 9 bases between. The CDR3 bases are TGCGCCAGCAGCCACCAGGGTAAGAACACTGAAGCTTTCTTT. It codes for CASSHQGKNTEAFF.

V gene TRBV19 combines with J gene TRBJ2-1; a possible D gene is TRBD2 (6 bases). The CDR3 runs to 19 residues. V dropped 4 bases and J dropped 0 bases, with 22 bases sitting between them. Germline assignment: CDR1 LNHDA and CDR2 SQIVND (reference sequence). CDR3 region: CASSTGLLPLLSSYNEQFF. The DNA for the CDR3 is TGTGCCAGTAGTACGGGACTTCTACCTCTTTTAAGCTCCTACAATGAGCAGTTCTTC.

Regarding this clone: Here the CDR3 omits its conserved ending phenylalanine or tryptophan, so a read error is the likely source. The V and J genes are TRBV6-1 and TRBJ1-4; D not certain. The CDR3 is made up of 13 amino acids. The germline V and J ends were trimmed by 6 bases and 8 bases, with 13 bases remaining between them. Germline loops: CDR1 MNHNS, CDR2 SASEGT. CDR3 region: CASRKLAEEKLFL. CDR3 in DNA: TGTGCCAGCAGGAAGTTAGCGGAAGAAAAACTGTTTCTT.

The count of this clone is one. This rearrangement joins TRBV29-1 to TRBJ2-1, with D possibly matching TRBD1 (7 bases). The CDR3 contains 17 residues. With 2 bases removed from V and 8 bases from J, the gap between germline ends came to 25 bases. In germline, CDR1 is SQVTM, CDR2 ANQGSEA. As DNA, the CDR3 is TGCAGCGTTGAAAATTATGTAGCGGTAGTCAGGGGGGATGAGCAGTTCTTC. Its protein is CSVENYVAVVRGDEQFF.

The chain carries TRBV25-1 and TRBJ1-2; D gene ambiguous. V gave up 5 bases and J gave up 7 bases, with 23 bases separating them. This CDR3 spans 16 amino acids. Germline lookup yields CDR1 MGHDK and CDR2 SYGVNS. The CDR3 coding sequence is TGTGCCAGCAGTACGGGTCATATAGGCCCTATTTCTGGCTACACCTTC. This codes for CASSTGHIGPISGYTF.

This rearrangement joins TRBV7-3 to TRBJ1-6; D not certain. The CDR3 length is 14 residues. Germline V gene lookup returns CDR1 SGHTA and CDR2 FQGTGA. Trimming left V 2 bases short and J 8 bases short, with 10 bases between. The CDR3 here is CASSLGGGDSPLHF. The CDR3 DNA reads as TGTGCCAGCAGCTTAGGAGGAGGAGATTCACCCCTCCACTTT.

V usage is TRBV10-2 and J usage is TRBJ2-5; 11 bases map to TRBD2. The CDR3 is 18 residues long. The germline V gene encodes CDR1 WSHSY and CDR2 SAAADI. V shed 8 bases, J shed 4 bases, and the junction held 18 bases outside the gene matches. This CDR3 reads CASSKGRTSGRGGETQYF. DNA of the CDR3: TGCGCCAGCTCTAAGGGGAGGACTAGCGGGCGGGGGGGAGAGACCCAGTACTTC.

The chain recombines TRBV2 with TRBJ2-7, with 11 bases aligning to TRBD1. The germline gives CDR1 SNHLY, CDR2 FYNNEI. V shed 11 bases, J shed 0 bases, and the junction held 12 bases outside the gene matches. This CDR3 is 16 amino acids long. CDR3: CAGSRTGGAVSYEQYF. The CDR3 DNA follows: TGTGCCGGATCTCGGACAGGGGGCGCCGTCTCCTACGAGCAGTACTTC. The whole variable domain, filled in from reference TRBV2 and TRBJ2-7, reads EPEVTQTPSHQVTQMGQEVILRCVPISNHLYFYWYRQILGQKVEFLVSFYNNEISEKSEIFDDQFSVERPDGSNFTLKIRSTKLEDSAMYFCAGSRTGGAVSYEQYFGPGTRLTVT.

This rearrangement joins TRBV29-1 to TRBJ2-7; 9 bases are a match to TRBD1. The CDR3 runs 13 residues. Losses at the gene ends were 5 bases for V and 3 bases for J; bases not matched to a gene: 5. From germline, CDR1 is SQVTM and CDR2 ANQGSEA. The DNA for the CDR3 is TGCAGCGTTCGAGGGACAGGGCGCTACGAGCAGTACTTC. This gives the protein CSVRGTGRYEQYF.